The 6 T cell receptor beta chains in this list originate from one sample, sequenced in a study of cytomegalovirus exposure and HLA in healthy donors. PCR amplification relied on 60 Vbeta primers (plus 13 Jbeta primers). Repertoires were generated with immunoSEQ multiplex PCR, while TCRdb's copy carries only in-frame clones and drops some. Of over 150,000 clones in the sample, more than 65% were seen once. The source material was PBMCs. These receptors were collected from a girl under 10 years old in good health and CMV-seropositive.

The rearrangement joins TRBV27 to TRBJ2-3; 9 bases map to TRBD2. Germline V gives CDR1 MNHEY, CDR2 SMNVEV (reference sequence). The CDR3 has 17 amino acids. V dropped 3 bases and J dropped 3; count of bases not matched to a gene: 10. The CDR3 nucleotides are TGTGCCAGCAGTTTGTTGTCCCTAGCGGGGTTAACAGATACGCAGTATTTT. Translating it yields CASSLLSLAGLTDTQYF.

This chain joins TRBV6-6 and TRBJ2-6; D is uncertain. The CDR3 totals 14 residues. The V end lost 7 bases, the J end lost 4 bases, and 11 bases lay between the germline ends. Germline V gene sequence: CDR1 MNHNY, CDR2 SVGAGI (reference sequence). The CDR3 region has the DNA TGTGCCAGCACTCGTAAATCCGGGGCCAACGTCCTGACTTTC. Amino acids: CASTRKSGANVLTF.

The rearrangement uses TRBV19 and TRBJ2-4, with 7 nucleotides matching TRBD1. Germline CDR1 and CDR2: LNHDA and SQIVND (reference sequence). The CDR3 contains 14 residues. The V and J ends lost 1 base and 7 bases, in that order; junction bases with no gene match: 4. This CDR3 is CASSIGQGSNIQYF. The DNA for the CDR3 is TGTGCCAGTAGTATAGGACAGGGTAGTAACATTCAGTACTTC.

The chain carries TRBV29-1 and TRBJ1-1; D is ambiguous. CDR1 SQVTM and CDR2 ANQGSEA come from the germline V gene. This CDR3 is built from 11 residues. Trimming cost V 6 bases and J 6 bases, with 11 bases left between them. DNA of the CDR3: TGCAGCGTGTCAGGTTTCGCTGAAGCTTTCTTT. Protein sequence: CSVSGFAEAFF.

This chain links TRBV2 with TRBJ2-1; 10 bases agree with TRBD1. The CDR3 consists of 12 residues. Germline V gives CDR1 SNHLY, CDR2 FYNNEI. Losses at the gene ends were 6 bases for V and 9 bases for J; bases not matched to a gene: 2. CDR3 nucleotides: TGTGCCAGCAGCCGGGACAGGGGTGAGCAGTTCTTC. This encodes CASSRDRGEQFF.

The chain is built from TRBV6-5 and TRBJ2-7; D is unresolved. The CDR3 covers 16 residues. V lost 0 bases, J lost 0 bases, and 12 bases lay in between. Per germline, CDR1 MNHEY and CDR2 SVGAGI. CDR3 residues: CASSYSMPVSSYEQYF. The CDR3 DNA follows: TGTGCCAGCAGTTACTCGATGCCGGTGAGCTCCTACGAGCAGTACTTC.